The next 29 T cell receptor beta chains were all read from a single sample in a study of tumor and adjacent non-tumor tissue in lung cancer. Three rounds of nested PCR, following a modified ARM-PCR protocol, produced the TCRbeta library. TCRdb used MiXCR to reprocess the multiplex PCR reads, holding one entry per CDR3 protein. Here the sample spans some 97,000 distinct CDR3 sequences, 65% being singletons. This sample's RNA came from whole unsorted tissue. This non-tumor lung sample came from over 3 cm beyond the tumor edge. Sequencing was done on a sample of distant non-tumor lung tissue. The origin of the receptors is a man aged 25-45 years with non-small cell lung cancer.

Turning to this clonotype: One end of the junction varies from germline; a read error may be responsible. The V and J genes are TRBV7-9 and TRBJ2-1, with 10 bases matching TRBD2. The CDR3 covers 17 residues. Germline values: CDR1 SEHNR, CDR2 FQNEAQ (reference sequence). CDR3 region: CASNSYRSGRARNEKFF. CDR3 bases: TGTGCCAGCAACTCCTATAGAAGCGGGAGGGCCAGAAATGAGAAGTTCTTC. The full variable domain, with the rest looked up from reference TRBV7-9 and TRBJ2-1, is DTGVSQNPRHKITKRGQNVTFRCDPISEHNRLYWYRQTLGQGPEFLTYFQNEAQLEKSRLLSDRFSAERPKGSFSTLEIQRTEQGDSAMYLCASNSYRSGRARNEKFFGPGTRLTVL.

The sample holds one count of this clonotype. Given a much more abundant clone one base away, this may be a read error. This rearrangement joins TRBV4-2 to TRBJ1-1, with D perhaps matching TRBD1 (6 bases). Germline V gene data show CDR1 as LGHNA and CDR2 as YNFKEQ. CDR3 length: 16 residues. CDR3 amino acids: CVSSQDPGGGGTETFF. The CDR3 bases are TGTGTCAGCAGCCAAGATCCGGGGGGCGGGGGCACTGAAACTTTCTTT.

As to this clonotype: This may be a read error: a much more frequent sequence differs by one nucleotide. As the CDR3 is not closed by the conserved phenylalanine or tryptophan, this likely results from a read error. The V gene is TRBV20-1, the J gene TRBJ1-1; no clear D. Trimming shortened V by 2 bases and J by 3 bases, and 13 bases separated the two germline ends. This CDR3 region has 14 residues. Germline loops: CDR1 DFQATT, CDR2 SNEGSKA (reference sequence). Here the CDR3 DNA reads TGCAGTGCTAGAAAGGGCGCAGCGGACACTGAAGCTTTCATT. Encoded protein: CSARKGAADTEAFI.

This clonotype was picked up a small number of times. This chain uses TRBV12-3 or TRBV12-4 with TRBJ1-1, with no clear D. Deletions cut 6 bases from V and 4 bases from J, with 12 bases between. The CDR3 has 13 amino acids. The CDR3 bases are TGTGCCAGCAGCCCCGGCCCGAGCACTGAAGCTTTCTTT. This translates into CASSPGPSTEAFF.

This clonotype has at least ten counts. The genes are TRBV29-1 and TRBJ1-4; 8 bases fit TRBD1. The CDR3 has 14 residues. Looked up from germline, CDR1 is SQVTM and CDR2 is ANQGSEA. V trimming: 7 bases; J trimming: 4 bases; junction bases outside the gene matches: 8. As DNA, the CDR3 is TGCAGCGCTAAGGACAGGGTCCGTAATGAAAAACTGTTTTTT. This sequence encodes CSAKDRVRNEKLFF.

Turning to this clonotype: The junction shows a germline mismatch at one end, possibly a read error. J is TRBJ2-7 and V is TRBV5-1, with a tentative D call TRBD2 (6 bases). The CDR3 has 14 amino acids. The germline V gene has CDR1 SGHRS and CDR2 YFSETQ. The CDR3 sequence is CDSSLEGTDYEQYF. DNA for the CDR3: TGCGACAGCAGCTTGGAGGGCACCGACTACGAGCAGTACTTC.

As concerns this clonotype: At one end, the junction sequence differs from germline, possibly due to a read error. The genes are TRBV4-3 and TRBJ2-1, with no clear D. Germline CDR1 is LGHNA and CDR2 is YSLEER. The CDR3 consists of 16 residues. The CDR3 coding sequence is TGCACCAGCAGACAAGATTATAGGCAGAGGTACAATGAGCAGTTCTTC. Protein sequence: CTSRQDYRQRYNEQFF.

The sample holds a few counts of this clonotype. The gene calls are TRBV6-1 and TRBJ1-4; no definite D call. Deletions cut 11 bases from V and 5 bases from J, with 15 bases between. The CDR3 has 13 residues. Germline CDR1 reads MNHNS; CDR2 reads SASEGT. The CDR3 reads CAGGGYVNEKLFF. CDR3 sequence (DNA): TGTGCCGGCGGAGGGTACGTGAATGAAAAACTGTTTTTT.

The sample holds many counts of this clonotype. This chain connects TRBV4-2 to TRBJ2-7; D may correspond to TRBD1 or TRBD2 (5 bases each). Germline V gene lookup returns CDR1 LGHNA and CDR2 YNFKEQ. CDR3 length: 14 residues. Trimming took off 4 bases at V and 6 bases at J, with 16 bases between the two ends. Written as DNA, the CDR3 is TGTGCCAGCAGCCCGACCCGCGCTGGGGGCGAGCAGTACTTC. The encoded protein is CASSPTRAGGEQYF.

This clonotype was seen at least ten times. The V and J genes are TRBV4-1 and TRBJ2-3; TRBD2 matches at 15 bases. The junction had 10 bases not matched to a gene; V was cut back by 4 bases and J by 2 bases. The CDR3 is 19 amino acids. CDR1 is MGHRA, CDR2 YSYEKL, per germline. CDR3 DNA sequence: TGCGCCAGCAGCCCTTGGACTAGCGGGGGGGAACGCTACACAGATACGCAGTATTTT. As protein: CASSPWTSGGERYTDTQYF.

This clonotype was picked up many times. The rearrangement joins TRBV6-1 to TRBJ1-6; 7 nucleotides align to TRBD1. Looked up from germline, CDR1 is MNHNS and CDR2 is SASEGT. CDR3 length equals 15 residues. The J segment lost 6 bases and the V segment lost 8 bases, leaving 10 bases of the junction unmatched. DNA of the CDR3: TGTGCCAGCCAAGGGGCCTACAGGGGTAATTCACCCCTCCACTTT. Translation gives CASQGAYRGNSPLHF.

Remarks on this clonotype: One end of the junction does not line up with germline, which may come from a read error. J is TRBJ2-3 and V is TRBV4-2; TRBD2 agrees at 7 bases. Germline CDR1 reads LGHNA; CDR2 reads YNFKEQ. This CDR3 contains 14 residues. The CDR3 nucleotides read TGCGCCAGCAGCCAAGGAGCGGCGGGGGATGCGCAGTATTTT. Translating it yields CASSQGAAGDAQYF.

As to this clonotype: The junction does not match germline at one end; this may be a read error. This chain links TRBV6-2 or TRBV6-3 with TRBJ2-7, with a tentative D call TRBD1 (5 bases). The length of the CDR3 is 18 residues. From germline, CDR1 is MNHEY and CDR2 SVGEGT. The CDR3 reads CDSSLVSLKGRWNNEQYF. DNA of the CDR3: TGCGACAGCAGTTTAGTATCTCTTAAGGGCCGCTGGAATAACGAGCAGTACTTC.

The CDR3: CASSSPIEVKGSYNEQFF. In DNA form, the CDR3 reads TGTGCCAGCAGTTCCCCCATAGAGGTGAAGGGCTCCTACAATGAGCAGTTCTTC. The chain is built from TRBV28 and TRBJ2-1; D gene uncertain. The ends were cut back, 4 bases at V and 0 bases at J, with 19 bases in the middle. Germline CDR1 is MDHEN and CDR2 is SYDVKM. This CDR3 has 18 residues.

Of note for this clonotype: Compared with germline, one end of the junction differs, possibly owing to a read error. The rearrangement joins TRBV11-2 to TRBJ2-7, with a weak D call TRBD1 (5 bases). Germline values: CDR1 SGHAT, CDR2 FQNNGV. This CDR3 is built from 14 residues. CDR3 sequence reads: CASKQVHNSYKQYF. CDR3 sequence (DNA): TGTGCCAGCAAACAGGTGCATAACTCCTACAAGCAGTACTTC.

This rearrangement joins TRBV29-1 to TRBJ2-7, with D perhaps assigned TRBD1 or TRBD2 (5 bases each). CDR1 is SQVTM, CDR2 ANQGSEA, per germline. The CDR3 consists of 14 residues. V lost 5 bases, J lost 4 bases, and 18 bases lay in between. The CDR3 sequence is CSVNTRTPKYEQYF. CDR3 DNA sequence: TGCAGCGTTAATACTAGGACACCCAAATACGAGCAGTACTTC.

In regard to this clonotype: A junction end diverges from the germline sequence, so it may reflect a read error. CDR3 loop: CASSAGTNAYDEQFF. CDR3 DNA: TGTGCTAGCAGTGCCGGGACTAACGCATACGATGAGCAGTTCTTC. The J gene is TRBJ2-1, the V gene TRBV6-5; 7 positions match TRBD2. This CDR3 contains 15 residues. CDR1 and CDR2 (germline): MNHEY, SVGAGI.

About this clonotype itself: A read error may be the cause here, since a much bigger clone is one base away. V is TRBV11-2 and J is TRBJ2-3; 8 bases match TRBD2. This CDR3 is built from 17 residues. Looked up from germline, CDR1 is SGHAT and CDR2 is FQNNGV. CDR3 nucleotide sequence: TGTGCCAGCAGCTTAGCGACTAGCGAGGGAAGCACAGATACGCAGTGTTTT. It translates to CASSLATSEGSTDTQCF.

This clonotype has a handful of counts. A read error is possible here, since a much larger clone lies one base away. Because it lacks the conserved phenylalanine or tryptophan at the end, this CDR3 is likely a read error. This sequence joins TRBV12-3 or TRBV12-4 and TRBJ2-5, with D tentatively TRBD2 (6 bases). Trimming took 10 bases from V and 0 from J, leaving 12 bases between them. The CDR3 loop spans 13 amino acids. CDR3 loop: CATRRDYQETQYL. The CDR3 DNA reads TGTGCCACCCGTCGGGACTACCAAGAGACCCAGTACCTC.

The J gene is TRBJ2-7, the V gene TRBV11-3; tentatively, D is TRBD1 or TRBD2 (5 bases each). The CDR3 contains 13 residues. The V gene lost 10 bases and the J gene lost 4 bases, with 17 bases spanning the gap. Germline values: CDR1 SGHNT, CDR2 YENEEA. The CDR3 sequence: CAIRDSVSYEQYF. CDR3 nucleotides: TGTGCCATCAGGGATAGCGTATCATACGAGCAGTACTTC. Supplemented by reference TRBV11-3 and TRBJ2-7, the full variable domain reads EAGVVQSPRYKIIEKKQPVAFWCNPISGHNTLYWYLQNLGQGPELLIRYENEEAVDDSQLPKDRFSAERLKGVDSTLKIQPAELGDSAVYLCAIRDSVSYEQYFGPGTRLTVT.

Regarding this clonotype: At one of its ends the junction is not consistent with the germline gene, which may arise from a read error. The J gene is TRBJ2-3, the V gene TRBV11-2; D remains ambiguous. This CDR3 has 12 amino acids. The germline gives CDR1 SGHAT, CDR2 FQNNGV. CDR3 nucleotides: TGTGCCAGCAGCTTAGACCCTAATACGCATTGTTTT. Translating it yields CASSLDPNTHCF. Supplemented by reference TRBV11-2 and TRBJ2-3, the full variable domain reads EAGVAQSPRYKIIEKRQSVAFWCNPISGHATLYWYQQILGQGPKLLIQFQNNGVVDDSQLPKDRFSAERLKGVDSTLKIQPAKLEDSAVYLCASSLDPNTHCFGPGTRLTVL.

To note about this clonotype: The junction differs from germline at one of its ends, possibly a read error. This chain links TRBV4-2 with TRBJ1-2; D is possibly TRBD1 (5 bases). This CDR3 spans 16 amino acids. Germline CDR1 is LGHNA and CDR2 is YNFKEQ. The CDR3 DNA reads as TGTACCAGCAGCCAAGTGGGGACGGACACTAACTATGGCTACACCTTC. Translated, it gives CTSSQVGTDTNYGYTF.

Concerning this clonotype itself: The junction shows a germline mismatch at one end, possibly a read error. The chain uses TRBV20-1 and TRBJ2-7; perhaps TRBD1 as D (6 bases). CDR3 length: 14 amino acids. CDR1 and CDR2 from the germline V gene are DFQATT and SNEGSKA (reference sequence). CDR3 protein: CNAIPGTWGDEQCF. The CDR3 coding sequence is TGCAATGCTATTCCCGGGACATGGGGCGACGAGCAGTGCTTC.

As to this clonotype: With a much larger clone just one base away, this may be a read error. V is TRBV4-1 and J is TRBJ2-7; 10 bases line up with TRBD2. V lost 7 bases, J lost 0 bases, and 6 bases stayed unmatched. Looked up from germline, CDR1 is MGHRA and CDR2 is YSYEKL. This CDR3 has 15 amino acids. CDR3 sequence: CASNSSGGRSYEQYF. CDR3 nucleotide sequence: TGCGCCAGCAACTCTAGCGGGGGCCGCTCCTACGAGCAGTACTTC.

This clonotype was observed a few times. A read error may be the cause here, since a much bigger clone is one base away. The gene calls are TRBV10-3 and TRBJ2-1; 7 positions match TRBD2. The germline gives CDR1 ENHRY, CDR2 SYGVKD. This CDR3 has 15 amino acids. In nucleotides, the CDR3 is TGTGCCATCAGCTCGGGGGGAGGGACCTACAATGAGCGGTTCTTC. Amino acid sequence: CAISSGGGTYNERFF.

Worth noting for this clonotype: One end of the junction varies from germline; a read error may be responsible. The chain recombines TRBV29-1 with TRBJ2-7; the match to TRBD1 covers 8 bases. The length of the CDR3 is 12 residues. Germline CDR1 reads SQVTM; CDR2 reads ANQGSEA. CDR3 in amino acids: CSVDRGTYEQYF. In DNA, the CDR3 is TGTAGCGTTGACAGGGGCACCTACGAGCAGTACTTC.

Note on this clonotype: This sequence may be a read error, since a much larger clone differs from it by one base. The rearrangement uses TRBV5-5 and TRBJ1-6; the D gene is possibly TRBD1 (6 bases). This CDR3 comprises 16 residues. V was trimmed by 4 bases and J by 0 bases, leaving 11 bases between them. The germline V gene has CDR1 SGHKS and CDR2 YYEKEE (reference sequence). DNA of the CDR3: TGTGCCAGCAGCCACAGGGCCAACTCCTATAATTCACCCCTCCACTTT. Encoded protein: CASSHRANSYNSPLHF.

This clonotype came up many times. The rearrangement links TRBV12-3 or TRBV12-4 to TRBJ1-1; D is undetermined. V was cut by 2 bases and J by 2 bases, with 6 bases left in between. The CDR3 has 13 amino acids. The CDR3 DNA reads TGTGCCAGCAGTTTAACCAGTAACACTGAAGCTTTCTTT. As protein: CASSLTSNTEAFF.

Comment on this clonotype: This may arise from a read error, as a much more abundant clone is one base away. The J gene is TRBJ1-1, the V gene TRBV11-2; unclear D gene. Germline CDR1 SGHAT, CDR2 FQNNGV. There are 13 residues in the CDR3. Trimming took off 3 bases at V and 3 bases at J, with 8 bases between the two ends. CDR3 bases: TGTGCCAGCAGCTTTATCATCGACACTGAAGCTTTCTTT. Protein: CASSFIIDTEAFF.